The next 20 T cell receptor beta chains were all read from a single sample in a study of cytomegalovirus exposure and HLA in healthy donors. The PCR ran on 60 Vbeta and 13 Jbeta primers. Libraries were prepared by immunoSEQ multiplex PCR; TCRdb keeps only in-frame clonotypes and omits some of them. The repertoire holds 85,000 to 130,000 clones, with roughly 9.1% as singletons. The sample consisted of PBMCs. These TCRs come from a middle-aged man in good health and CMV-seropositive.

V is TRBV5-5 and J is TRBJ2-1, with 14 bases fitting TRBD2. The V gene end was trimmed by 4 bases and the J gene end by 3 bases; junction bases not matched to a gene: 6. CDR3 length: 17 amino acids. Germline CDR1 SGHKS, CDR2 YYEKEE (reference sequence). Written as DNA, the CDR3 is TGTGCCAGCAGCCTGCCGGGGACTAGCGGGGGCTACAATGAGCAGTTCTTC. This sequence encodes CASSLPGTSGGYNEQFF.

This chain uses TRBV27 with TRBJ1-2; the match to TRBD1 covers 8 bases. This CDR3 spans 16 amino acids. Trimming removed 5 bases from V and 0 bases from J; junction bases left unmatched: 8. The germline gives CDR1 MNHEY, CDR2 SMNVEV (reference sequence). CDR3 coding DNA: TGTGCCAGCAGTATCACAGGGGGAAGAACTAACTATGGCTACACCTTC. This sequence encodes CASSITGGRTNYGYTF.

This clone has just a few counts. The gene calls are TRBV27 and TRBJ2-7; a weak D match, TRBD1 (6 bases). This CDR3 comprises 13 residues. The V end was cut by 2 bases, the J end by 3 bases, with 8 bases between. The germline gives CDR1 MNHEY, CDR2 SMNVEV (reference sequence). CDR3 sequence reads: CASSLRQDYEQYF. The CDR3 DNA is TGTGCCAGCAGTTTACGACAGGACTACGAGCAGTACTTC.

This clone was counted only a few times. Sequence at one end of the junction differs from germline and may be a read error. The chain uses TRBV7-7 and TRBJ2-2, with D possibly matching TRBD1 (6 bases). Germline V gives CDR1 SSHAT, CDR2 FNYEAQ (reference sequence). This CDR3 is 14 amino acids long. In DNA form, the CDR3 reads TGTGCTAGCAGCGTGGGACAGAACACCGGGGAGCTGTTTTTT. Translation: CASSVGQNTGELFF.

The V gene is TRBV6-5, the J gene TRBJ2-1; 10 positions match TRBD2. J gave up 7 bases and V 2 bases, and 5 bases lay outside the gene matches. The CDR3 sequence is 15 residues long. The V gene's germline CDR1 is MNHEY and CDR2 SVGAGI. The CDR3 DNA reads as TGTGCCAGCAGTTACGGGACTAGCGTTTCAAATGAGCAGTTCTTC. Protein: CASSYGTSVSNEQFF.

The chain carries TRBV29-1 and TRBJ1-1; D is possibly TRBD1 (5 bases). The V gene lost 6 bases and the J gene lost 5 bases, with 10 bases spanning the gap. Germline CDR1 reads SQVTM; CDR2 reads ANQGSEA. This CDR3 region has 11 residues. The CDR3 coding sequence is TGCAGCGTCCTCAGGGTAACTGAAGCTTTCTTT. It translates to CSVLRVTEAFF.

The rearrangement uses TRBV10-3 and TRBJ2-1; D may be TRBD2 (5 bases). Germline values: CDR1 ENHRY, CDR2 SYGVKD. The CDR3 spans 16 residues. The V and J ends lost 2 bases and 4 bases respectively, with 15 bases between them. CDR3 nucleotides: TGTGCCATCAGTGAGGAATCCAGCGGACCATACAATGAGCAGTTCTTC. This encodes CAISEESSGPYNEQFF.

The chain is built from TRBV29-1 and TRBJ2-3; 7 positions agree with TRBD2. Germline V gives CDR1 SQVTM, CDR2 ANQGSEA. V gave up 8 bases and J gave up 4 bases; unmatched junction bases: 6. The CDR3 totals 12 residues. CDR3 loop: CSPPGGSDTQYF. CDR3 bases: TGCAGCCCCCCCGGGGGGTCAGATACGCAGTATTTT.

This clone has just a few counts. This chain uses TRBV18 with TRBJ2-5; perhaps TRBD2 as D (5 bases). Trimming removed 6 bases from V and 5 bases from J, with 16 bases in between. Germline V gives CDR1 KGHSH, CDR2 LQKENI. This CDR3 is 14 amino acids long. The DNA of the CDR3 is TGTGCCAGCTCCCTCCGAGGCGGGCGGGAGACCCAGTACTTC. The encoded protein is CASSLRGGRETQYF.

CDR3 region: CASSQGEFHEQYF. In DNA form, the CDR3 reads TGCGCCAGCAGCCAAGGGGAGTTCCACGAGCAGTACTTC. This chain links TRBV4-3 with TRBJ2-7; the D gene is possibly TRBD2 (5 bases). The CDR3 has 13 residues. Germline V gene sequence: CDR1 LGHNA, CDR2 YSLEER. V was clipped by 1 base and J by 5 bases, with 9 bases between them.

This clone was seen only a few times. J is TRBJ1-1 and V is TRBV6-1, with D unresolved. CDR3 length equals 12 residues. Between the trimmed V and J ends, which lost 8 bases and 5 bases, there was a span of 12 bases. Germline V CDR1 and CDR2: MNHNS, SASEGT. CDR3 sequence (DNA): TGTGCCAGCTCCGAGGGAGGGACTGAAGCTTTCTTT. Amino acids: CASSEGGTEAFF.

This clone was counted a few times. The genes are TRBV11-3 and TRBJ1-1; D remains unclear. V was pared by 5 bases and J by 1 base, with 8 bases between. The V gene's germline CDR1 is SGHNT and CDR2 YENEEA. There are 13 residues in the CDR3. The CDR3 nucleotides are TGTGCCAGCAGCACCCGACAGAACACTGAAGCTTTCTTT. The encoded protein is CASSTRQNTEAFF. Using reference TRBV11-3 and TRBJ1-1 for the parts outside the CDR3, the full variable domain is EAGVVQSPRYKIIEKKQPVAFWCNPISGHNTLYWYLQNLGQGPELLIRYENEEAVDDSQLPKDRFSAERLKGVDSTLKIQPAELGDSAVYLCASSTRQNTEAFFGQGTRLTVV.

This clone showed up just a few times. The V and J genes are TRBV4-3 and TRBJ1-1, with TRBD1 matching 7 bases. Germline V gene sequence: CDR1 LGHNA, CDR2 YSLEER. V was pared by 5 bases and J by 2 bases, with 8 bases of the junction left unmatched. The CDR3 is 15 amino acids. The CDR3 region is CASSATGRYNTEAFF. The CDR3 bases are TGCGCCAGCAGCGCGACAGGGCGATATAACACTGAAGCTTTCTTT.

About this clone: Other nucleotide sequences from this sample produce the same CDR3. The rearrangement uses TRBV5-6 and TRBJ2-2; TRBD1 might be the D (7 bases). Germline V gives CDR1 SGHDT, CDR2 YYEEEE. V was pared by 1 base and J by 6 bases, with 13 bases between. CDR3 length: 15 amino acids. CDR3 sequence reads: CASSLLRDSAGELFF. In nucleotides, the CDR3 is TGTGCCAGCAGCTTGTTGCGGGACAGTGCCGGGGAGCTGTTTTTT.

The chain joins TRBV2 to TRBJ1-2; D is uncertain. The CDR3 is 13 amino acids. V dropped 4 bases and J dropped 5 bases, with 11 bases sitting between them. Germline V lookup: CDR1 SNHLY, CDR2 FYNNEI. CDR3 sequence (DNA): TGTGCCAGCAGTGGACTATATGAGTATGGCTACACCTTC. Protein sequence: CASSGLYEYGYTF.

The V and J genes are TRBV27 and TRBJ2-3, with D possibly matching TRBD1 (5 bases). This CDR3 spans 13 amino acids. Germline V gene lookup returns CDR1 MNHEY and CDR2 SMNVEV (reference sequence). V was trimmed by 3 bases and J by 4 bases, leaving 8 bases between them. The CDR3 nucleotides are TGTGCCAGCAGTTTCATAGGGGCAGATACGCAGTATTTT. Translation gives CASSFIGADTQYF.

This clone is medium-sized by share. This chain uses TRBV28 with TRBJ2-5, with 11 bases fitting TRBD1. Per the germline V gene, CDR1 is MDHEN and CDR2 is SYDVKM. The junction had 17 bases not matched to a gene; V was cut back by 7 bases and J by 4 bases. The CDR3 sequence is 18 residues long. The CDR3 DNA reads as TGTGCCAGCACTCCCATCTTTGGTGGGACAGGGGGGGGAGAGACCCAGTACTTC. It codes for CASTPIFGGTGGGETQYF.

The J gene is TRBJ2-1, the V gene TRBV27, with 8 bases matching TRBD2. The V segment lost 4 bases and the J segment 6 bases; nucleotides outside the gene matches: 5. Per germline, CDR1 MNHEY and CDR2 SMNVEV (reference sequence). The CDR3 runs 14 residues. CDR3 amino acids: CASSWGLGSNEQFF. For the CDR3, the DNA is TGTGCCAGCAGTTGGGGACTAGGCAGCAATGAGCAGTTCTTC.

The chain joins TRBV28 to TRBJ2-1, with 9 bases lining up with TRBD1. The germline gives CDR1 MDHEN, CDR2 SYDVKM. V gave up 3 bases and J gave up 5 bases; unmatched junction bases: 11. This CDR3 has 17 amino acids. The CDR3 protein is CASSFRGQGVRDNEQFF. In DNA form, the CDR3 reads TGTGCCAGCAGTTTTAGGGGACAGGGAGTTCGCGACAATGAGCAGTTCTTC.

This clone has just a few counts. The J gene is TRBJ2-7, the V gene TRBV9, with 7 bases identical to TRBD1. The CDR3 covers 15 residues. The germline gives CDR1 SGDLS, CDR2 YYNGEE. The ends lost 3 bases at V and 3 bases at J; junction bases unmatched: 9. The CDR3 nucleotides read TGTGCCAGCAGCGGAGGGGACAGTTTTGGCTACGAGCAGTACTTC. It codes for CASSGGDSFGYEQYF.